A selection of T cell receptor beta chains follows, all from one sample in a study of cytomegalovirus exposure and HLA in healthy donors. Sequenced by immunoSEQ multiplex PCR; TCRdb stores in-frame clones only, minus some. The table lists some 180,000 clones, about 9% of them singletons, with 1% to 1.5% in the top ten. The sequencing input was PBMCs. These receptors were taken from a young woman in good health and CMV-seropositive. Each CDR3 is given without its conserved first and last residue.

j_gene | v_gene | CDR3aa
TRBJ2-7 | TRBV7-2 | ASPFSGLGYEQY
TRBJ2-3 | TRBV29-1 | SVTTGTSGSRGDTQY
TRBJ1-2 | TRBV2 | ASMVNFLANYGYT
TRBJ2-3 | TRBV6-1 | ASSERTGLNTDTQY
TRBJ1-2 | TRBV7-9 | ASETTATGGGDGYT
TRBJ2-1 | TRBV4-2 | ASSDTWTGFNEQF
TRBJ1-5 | TRBV7-8 | ASSPGDRWNQPQH
TRBJ2-1 | TRBV2 | ASRVDNNNEQF
TRBJ1-2 | TRBV25-1 | ASSTRTGTGGHYT
TRBJ2-2 | TRBV5-1 | ASSLRSNTGELF
TRBJ2-1 | TRBV27 | ASSFISGRLDEQF
TRBJ1-2 | TRBV14 | ASSQDLYYNYGYT
TRBJ2-7 | TRBV2 | ASKSVVSYEQY
TRBJ1-2 | TRBV6-1 | ASSEGTGPRGYT
TRBJ2-5 | TRBV19 | ASMGQGQETQY